The rows below give T cell receptor beta chains drawn from one sample of a study of shared clonotypes between healthy human individuals. Method: immunoSEQ multiplex PCR; TCRdb's copy keeps in-frame clones and lacks some. The repertoire includes about 2.1 million clones, about 93% of them detected once, and approximately 1.6% sits in the top ten. The sample consisted of naive CD8+ T cells from PBMCs. These TCRs come from a man between 18 and 29 years old in good health. Some clones in this sample may be carry-over from other donors' samples. Both conserved end residues are part of each CDR3. A D gene is named only where the DNA matches it firmly. Part of the rows lack a size; the others show once, few, many or a class for expanded clones.

cdr3_aa: CASSPPSGQPYEQYF; cdr3_nt: TGTGCCAGCAGCCCACCCTCTGGACAGCCCTACGAGCAGTACTTC; clone_size: NA; d_call: NA; v_call: TRBV9; cdr3_length: 15; j_call: TRBJ2-7
cdr3_aa: CASSLVRGHSNEQFF; cdr3_nt: TGCGCCAGCAGCTTGGTGCGGGGACACAGCAATGAGCAGTTCTTC; clone_size: NA; d_call: NA; v_call: TRBV5-1; cdr3_length: 15; j_call: TRBJ2-1
cdr3_aa: CATSIGTSGNGNEQFF; cdr3_nt: TGTGCCACCAGCATAGGGACTAGCGGGAACGGTAATGAGCAGTTCTTC; clone_size: NA; d_call: TRBD2; v_call: TRBV15; cdr3_length: 16; j_call: TRBJ2-1
cdr3_aa: CASSWDRALETQYF; cdr3_nt: TGTGCCAGCAGTTGGGACAGGGCGTTAGAGACCCAGTACTTC; clone_size: NA; d_call: TRBD1; v_call: TRBV28; cdr3_length: 14; j_call: TRBJ2-5
cdr3_aa: CASSMSRVSYNEQFF; cdr3_nt: TGTGCCAGTAGTATGTCCAGGGTCTCCTACAATGAGCAGTTCTTC; clone_size: NA; d_call: NA; v_call: TRBV19; cdr3_length: 15; j_call: TRBJ2-1
cdr3_aa: CASSHRDYHEQFF; cdr3_nt: TGTGCCAGCAGTCACCGGGACTACCATGAGCAGTTCTTC; clone_size: NA; d_call: TRBD2; v_call: TRBV6-6; cdr3_length: 13; j_call: TRBJ2-1
cdr3_aa: CASSLADSSYRQNIQYF; cdr3_nt: TGTGCCAGCAGCTTAGCGGATTCGAGCTACCGACAAAACATTCAGTACTTC; clone_size: NA; d_call: NA; v_call: TRBV7-9; cdr3_length: 17; j_call: TRBJ2-4
cdr3_aa: CSVRNPTSAITYEQYF; cdr3_nt: TGCAGCGTCCGAAACCCTACTAGCGCCATTACCTACGAGCAGTACTTC; clone_size: NA; d_call: TRBD2; v_call: TRBV29-1; cdr3_length: 16; j_call: TRBJ2-7
cdr3_aa: CASSEAQQETQYF; cdr3_nt: TGTGCCAGCAGTGAGGCGCAACAAGAGACCCAGTACTTC; clone_size: NA; d_call: NA; v_call: TRBV27; cdr3_length: 13; j_call: TRBJ2-5
cdr3_aa: CASGGGNTIYF; cdr3_nt: TGTGCCTCTGGAGGGGGAAACACCATATATTTT; clone_size: NA; d_call: NA; v_call: TRBV9; cdr3_length: 11; j_call: TRBJ1-3
cdr3_aa: CATSRVGSGRGEKLFF; cdr3_nt: TGTGCCACCAGCAGAGTGGGGTCAGGGCGAGGTGAAAAACTGTTTTTT; clone_size: NA; d_call: NA; v_call: TRBV15; cdr3_length: 16; j_call: TRBJ1-4
cdr3_aa: CASGTGAGANVLTF; cdr3_nt: TGTGCCAGCGGGACAGGGGCTGGGGCCAACGTCCTGACTTTC; clone_size: NA; d_call: TRBD1; v_call: TRBV9; cdr3_length: 14; j_call: TRBJ2-6
cdr3_aa: CASSLDESGTATYEQYF; cdr3_nt: TGTGCCAGCAGCTTAGATGAGTCCGGGACGGCAACCTACGAGCAGTACTTC; clone_size: NA; d_call: NA; v_call: TRBV7-8; cdr3_length: 17; j_call: TRBJ2-7
cdr3_aa: CASSPDPRTHQKQYF; cdr3_nt: TGTGCCAGCAGTCCAGACCCCCGAACCCACCAAAAGCAGTACTTC; clone_size: NA; d_call: NA; v_call: TRBV28; cdr3_length: 15; j_call: TRBJ2-7
cdr3_aa: CAISTPDRGPLNTEAFF; cdr3_nt: TGTGCCATCAGCACCCCCGACAGGGGCCCCTTGAACACTGAAGCTTTCTTT; clone_size: NA; d_call: TRBD1; v_call: TRBV10-3; cdr3_length: 17; j_call: TRBJ1-1
cdr3_aa: CASGAGSTEAFF; cdr3_nt: TGTGCTAGTGGAGCAGGGAGCACTGAAGCTTTCTTT; clone_size: NA; d_call: NA; v_call: TRBV12-5; cdr3_length: 12; j_call: TRBJ1-1
cdr3_aa: CASSMPRTGKAKETQYF; cdr3_nt: TGTGCCAGCAGCATGCCGAGGACAGGCAAAGCCAAAGAGACCCAGTACTTC; clone_size: NA; d_call: TRBD1; v_call: TRBV7-6; cdr3_length: 17; j_call: TRBJ2-5
cdr3_aa: CASSLSGRAMDTQYF; cdr3_nt: TGTGCCAGCAGCTTGAGCGGGAGGGCGATGGATACGCAGTATTTT; clone_size: NA; d_call: TRBD2; v_call: TRBV7-3; cdr3_length: 15; j_call: TRBJ2-3
cdr3_aa: CASSLSGSTDTQYF; cdr3_nt: TGTGCCAGCAGTTTATCGGGCTCAACAGATACGCAGTATTTT; clone_size: NA; d_call: NA; v_call: TRBV27; cdr3_length: 14; j_call: TRBJ2-3
cdr3_aa: CASSLVTPGFYGYTF; cdr3_nt: TGTGCCAGCAGCTTAGTCACTCCGGGATTCTATGGCTACACCTTC; clone_size: NA; d_call: NA; v_call: TRBV7-9; cdr3_length: 15; j_call: TRBJ1-2
cdr3_aa: CASSQDLGQDRETQYF; cdr3_nt: TGCGCCAGCAGCCAAGATTTAGGACAGGATCGGGAGACCCAGTACTTC; clone_size: NA; d_call: TRBD1; v_call: TRBV4-3; cdr3_length: 16; j_call: TRBJ2-5
cdr3_aa: CASSWDRAYYGYTF; cdr3_nt: TGTGCCAGCAGCTGGGACAGGGCCTACTATGGCTACACCTTC; clone_size: once; d_call: TRBD1; v_call: TRBV7-9; cdr3_length: 14; j_call: TRBJ1-2
cdr3_aa: CASTRLAGGRHEQFF; cdr3_nt: TGTGCCAGCACCCGGCTAGCGGGAGGAAGGCATGAGCAGTTCTTC; clone_size: NA; d_call: TRBD2; v_call: TRBV7-2; cdr3_length: 15; j_call: TRBJ2-1